This T cell receptor beta chain is drawn from a study of Ad26.COV2.S vaccination and SARS-CoV-2 variants. The treatment was: around 19 received Ad26.COV2.S at low or high dose, single or two shots; 5 received placebo; per-sample allocation not given. Specimens were obtained on day 63 following the first vaccine or placebo injection. Repertoires were generated with immunoSEQ multiplex PCR, while TCRdb's copy carries only in-frame clones and drops some. The sample carries around 420,000 clones, 88% recorded once. The CDR3 sequence is 15 residues long. Trimming took 1 base from V and 2 from J; bases not matched to a gene: 1. CDR1 is SGHTA and CDR2 is FQGNSA in the germline V gene.

Material: peripheral blood, obtained in a trial of Ad26.COV2.S vaccine versus placebo. The genes are TRBV7-2 and TRBJ1-2; the match to TRBD1 covers 10 bases. The receptor's source is a person between 18 and 59 years old who received the Ad26.COV2.S COVID-19 vaccine or a placebo. The CDR3 loop is CASSLEGQGNYGYTF. The CDR3 bases are TGTGCCAGCAGCTTAGAGGGACAGGGGAACTATGGCTACACCTTC.